This TCR beta chain was sequenced in a study of shared clonotypes between healthy human individuals. Across the study: Each donor's CD8 memory used one plate, CD8 naive two, each CD4 subset three.

The assay was immunoSEQ multiplex PCR, and TCRdb's table has in-frame clones only and misses some. The sample contains 600,000 to 750,000 clones, more than 70% of which appear only once. The CDR3 sequence is 16 residues long. V was clipped by 6 bases and J by 0 bases, with 12 bases between them. Germline CDR1 reads MNHEY; CDR2 reads SMNVEV (reference sequence). The source material was memory CD4+ T cells sorted from blood. This sample's subset: CD45RA-negative fraction. The TCR originated in a woman under 40 in good health. The chain uses TRBV27 and TRBJ2-6; tentative D call: TRBD2 (6 bases). DNA for the CDR3: TGTGCCAGCAGGAGGACTACCAACTCTGGGGCCAACGTCCTGACTTTC. It is translated as CASRRTTNSGANVLTF.